Listed below are T cell receptor beta chains from one sample, sequenced in a study of early T cells in non-severe SARS-CoV-2 infection. MiXCR was run by TCRdb on the 5' RACE reads, yielding one entry per CDR3 protein. The sample has 50,000 or so distinct CDR3 sequences; under 15% are singletons. Sequencing was performed on whole blood. The source of these receptors is an adult who was a healthcare worker with PCR-confirmed SARS-CoV-2 infection or an uninfected control (not recorded which). Both conserved end residues are part of each CDR3. The order of the fields is clone size, V gene, J gene, D gene, CDR3 DNA, CDR3 protein. A D gene is named only where the DNA matches it firmly. The listing skips clone size in some rows; elsewhere it reads once, few, many or a size class.

many	TRBV29-1	TRBJ2-3	TRBD2	TGCAGCGGAACTAGCGGGACAGATACGCAGTATTTT	CSGTSGTDTQYF
few	TRBV13	TRBJ2-1	NA	TGTGCCAGCGAGAGGATCACCTACAATGAGCAGTTCTTC	CASERITYNEQFF
few	TRBV2	TRBJ1-2	NA	TGTGCCAGCCGGGTGTCGACCTATGGCTACACCTTC	CASRVSTYGYTF
NA	TRBV29-1	TRBJ2-2	TRBD2	TGCAGCGTCTCAACGAGCGGGAGCGCCACCGGGGAGCTGTTTTTT	CSVSTSGSATGELFF
many	TRBV7-3	TRBJ1-1	NA	TGTGCCAGCACCCCGACAGCCAACACTGAAGCTTTCTTT	CASTPTANTEAFF
few	TRBV5-6	TRBJ1-2	NA	TGTGCCAGCAGCTTTCAGCGGAACTATGGCTACACCTTC	CASSFQRNYGYTF
few	TRBV7-2	TRBJ1-1	NA	TGTGCCAGCAGCTTAGGCTTAAACAGGGCTAACACTGAAGCTTTCTTT	CASSLGLNRANTEAFF
NA	TRBV7-2	TRBJ2-1	TRBD2	TGTGCCAGCAGCTTTACTAGCGGGGGGGCCATGGAGCAGTTCTTC	CASSFTSGGAMEQFF
NA	TRBV5-1	TRBJ2-6	TRBD1	TGCGCCAGCAGCTCCTCGAGGGGGCCTGGGGCCAACGTCCTGACTTTC	CASSSSRGPGANVLTF
many	TRBV6-5	TRBJ1-2	TRBD1	TGTGCCAGCAGTTACTCCCGGACAGGGCAGGGTGGCTACACCTTC	CASSYSRTGQGGYTF
many	TRBV19	TRBJ2-2	NA	TGTGCCAGTAGTATAGAGTACACCGGGGAGCTGTTTTTT	CASSIEYTGELFF
few	TRBV5-1	TRBJ2-5	NA	TGCGCCAGCAGCGCGGGGTCCCTAGAGACCCAGTACTTC	CASSAGSLETQYF
many	TRBV18	TRBJ1-1	TRBD1	TGTGCCAGCTCATCCTGGACAGGGAAGGACACTGAAGCTTTCTTT	CASSSWTGKDTEAFF
NA	TRBV29-1	TRBJ2-1	NA	TGCAGCGTCGGTAGTTCCTACAATGAGCAGTTCTTC	CSVGSSYNEQFF
many	TRBV11-2	TRBJ2-7	NA	TGTGCCAGCAGCTCCCGGGACGGAACAGCAGGCTTGGCCTACGAGCAGTACTTC	CASSSRDGTAGLAYEQYF
many	TRBV6-5	TRBJ1-4	TRBD1	TGTGCCAGCAGGCAGGACAGGAGAGGGGGTGAAAAACTGTTTTTT	CASRQDRRGGEKLFF
few	TRBV29-1	TRBJ2-1	NA	TGCAGCGTTGGTAGGGGGGCGGTAATCGATGAGCAGTTCTTC	CSVGRGAVIDEQFF
few	TRBV2	TRBJ2-4	NA	TGTGCCAGCAGTAACAGGGTCCTAGCCAAAAACATTCAGTACTTC	CASSNRVLAKNIQYF
many	TRBV12-3/TRBV12-4	TRBJ2-1	NA	TGTGCCAGCAGTTTTAGGAGGGGGAATTCCTACAATGAGCAGTTCTTC	CASSFRRGNSYNEQFF
few	TRBV7-9	TRBJ2-5	TRBD2	TGTGCCAGCAGCTTAAGCGGGGGCCTCGCAGGGGAGACCCAGTACTTC	CASSLSGGLAGETQYF
once	TRBV9	TRBJ2-2	TRBD2	TGTGCCAGCAGCGTGGTAGCGGGGGGGCACACCGGGGAGCTGTTTTTT	CASSVVAGGHTGELFF
many	TRBV5-1	TRBJ2-5	NA	TGCGCCAGCAGTGGGCAGGGAGGACAAGAGACCCAGTACTTC	CASSGQGGQETQYF
many	TRBV12-3/TRBV12-4	TRBJ1-2	NA	TGTGCCAGCAGTCCCTTGGGATTCGCTGGCTACACCTTC	CASSPLGFAGYTF
NA	TRBV9	TRBJ1-4	TRBD1	TGTGCCAGCACGACTTCCGGGACAGGCGGCGAAAAACTGTTTTTT	CASTTSGTGGEKLFF
few	TRBV19	TRBJ2-1	TRBD1	TGTGCCAGTAGTGGGGGACAGGGGGCCTACAATGAGCAGTTCTTC	CASSGGQGAYNEQFF
many	TRBV6-6	TRBJ1-2	NA	TGTGCCCTGAGGGGGGACTATGGCTACACCTTC	CALRGDYGYTF
many	TRBV6-5	TRBJ2-2	TRBD2	TGTGCCAGCAACAAGGGATCGGGACTAGTTGCCGGGGAGCTGTTTTTT	CASNKGSGLVAGELFF
NA	TRBV28	TRBJ1-1	NA	TGTGCCAGCCGTCAAGTGATGAACACTGAAGCTTTCTTT	CASRQVMNTEAFF
many	TRBV3-1	TRBJ1-1	NA	TGTGCCAGCAGCCGCCGCCAGGCTGGAACTGAAGCTTTCTTT	CASSRRQAGTEAFF
few	TRBV10-2	TRBJ2-5	NA	TGCGCCAGCAGTGACTTAGGAGAGACCCAGTACTTC	CASSDLGETQYF
NA	TRBV5-1	TRBJ2-3	NA	TGCGCCAGCAGCCCCTCCGGGGGGCGAGGCACAGATACGCAGTATTTT	CASSPSGGRGTDTQYF
few	TRBV5-1	TRBJ1-2	TRBD1	TGCGCCAGCAGCGGACGGACAGGGAGGATTAACTATGGCTACACCTTC	CASSGRTGRINYGYTF
NA	TRBV12-3/TRBV12-4	TRBJ1-2	NA	TGTGCCAGCAGTTTCGGCCAGGGAGGCTATGGCTACACCTTC	CASSFGQGGYGYTF
few	TRBV5-1	TRBJ1-2	NA	TGCGCCAGCAGCCGTGACAAGGTAGGAGGGCGCGATGGCTACACCTTC	CASSRDKVGGRDGYTF
few	TRBV28	TRBJ2-7	NA	TGTGCCAGCAGCCCCCAGGCCTACGAGCAGTACTTC	CASSPQAYEQYF
many	TRBV20-1	TRBJ2-2	NA	TGCAGTGCTAGAGATGACGGGGAGCTAGCCGGGGAGCTGTTTTTT	CSARDDGELAGELFF
few	TRBV9	TRBJ1-3	TRBD1	TGTGCCAGCAGCCCGGACAGGGGACGAAACACCATATATTTT	CASSPDRGRNTIYF
many	TRBV29-1	TRBJ2-5	NA	TGCAGCGTTGAAGAACTCTCGGAGACCCAGTACTTC	CSVEELSETQYF
many	TRBV4-2	TRBJ1-1	NA	TGTGCCAGCAGCCAAGCTCCGCTAGGGGGCACTGAAGCTTTCTTT	CASSQAPLGGTEAFF
few	TRBV3-1	TRBJ2-1	TRBD2	TGTGCCAGCAGCAAACTAGCGGGTATCTCCTACAATGAGCAGTTCTTC	CASSKLAGISYNEQFF
few	TRBV5-1	TRBJ1-1	NA	TGCGCCAGCAGCTTGGGTCAGAGGCAGGGCACTGAAGCTTTCTTT	CASSLGQRQGTEAFF
many	TRBV20-1	TRBJ2-3	NA	TGCAGTGCTAGAGATTGGGCTAGCACAGATACGCAGTATTTT	CSARDWASTDTQYF